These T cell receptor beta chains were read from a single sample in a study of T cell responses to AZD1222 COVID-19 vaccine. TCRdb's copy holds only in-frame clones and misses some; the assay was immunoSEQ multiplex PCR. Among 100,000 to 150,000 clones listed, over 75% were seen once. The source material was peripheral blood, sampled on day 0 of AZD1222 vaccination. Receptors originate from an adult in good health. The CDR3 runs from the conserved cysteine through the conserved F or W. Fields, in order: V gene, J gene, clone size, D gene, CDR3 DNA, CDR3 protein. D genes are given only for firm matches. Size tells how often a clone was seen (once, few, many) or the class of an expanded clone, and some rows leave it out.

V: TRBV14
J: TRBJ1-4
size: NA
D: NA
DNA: TGTGCCAGCAGCCAAGGTTATAAAGAAAAACTGTTTTTT
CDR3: CASSQGYKEKLFF

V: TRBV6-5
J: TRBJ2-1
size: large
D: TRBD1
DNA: TGTGCCAGCGGAGGGACAGGGCCTTACAATGAGCAGTTCTTC
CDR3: CASGGTGPYNEQFF

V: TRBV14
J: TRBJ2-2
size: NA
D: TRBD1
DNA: TGTGCCAGCAGCCATTGGAGGGACAGGGTCAACACCGGGGAGCTGTTTTTT
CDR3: CASSHWRDRVNTGELFF

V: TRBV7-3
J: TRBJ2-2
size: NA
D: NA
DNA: TGTGCCAGCAGCTTAAGGGGATCCGGGGAGCTGTTTTTT
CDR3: CASSLRGSGELFF

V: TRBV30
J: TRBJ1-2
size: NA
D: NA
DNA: TGTGCCTGGAGCGGCCGTACGCTTAGCTATGGCTACACCTTC
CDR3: CAWSGRTLSYGYTF

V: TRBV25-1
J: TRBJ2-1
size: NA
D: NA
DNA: TGTGCCAGCTGGGAGTCCAATGAGCAGTTCTTC
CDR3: CASWESNEQFF

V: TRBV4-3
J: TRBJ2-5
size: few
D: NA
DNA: TGCGCCAGCAGCCAAGATCTGAGAAGGCAAGAGACCCAGTACTTC
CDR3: CASSQDLRRQETQYF

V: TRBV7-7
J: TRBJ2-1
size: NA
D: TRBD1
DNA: TGTGCTAGCAGCGGCTGGGACAGGGGGGAGCAGTTCTTC
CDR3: CASSGWDRGEQFF

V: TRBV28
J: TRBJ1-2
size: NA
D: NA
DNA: TGTGCCAGCAGTTTGACGGGGAGTTATGGCTACACCTTC
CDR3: CASSLTGSYGYTF

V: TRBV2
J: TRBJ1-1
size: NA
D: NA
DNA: TGTGCCAGCAGTGAAGATGCGGTCGGTGAAGCTTTCTTT
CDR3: CASSEDAVGEAFF

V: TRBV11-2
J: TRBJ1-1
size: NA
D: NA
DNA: TGTGCCAGCAGCTTAGGTGGCAGGGTTAACACTGAAGCTTTCTTT
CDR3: CASSLGGRVNTEAFF

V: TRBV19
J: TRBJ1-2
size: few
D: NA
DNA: TGTGCCAGTACCCCCCGACATTATGGCTACACCTTC
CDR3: CASTPRHYGYTF

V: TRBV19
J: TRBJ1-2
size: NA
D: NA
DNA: TGTGCCAGTAGCCCCGAAGAAAACTATGGCTACACCTTC
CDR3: CASSPEENYGYTF

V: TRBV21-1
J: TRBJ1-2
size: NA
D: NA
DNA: TGTGCCAGCAGCAGCAGACCGTCGGTTTGGTATGGCTACACCTTC
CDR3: CASSSRPSVWYGYTF

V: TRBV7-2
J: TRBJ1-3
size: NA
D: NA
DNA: TGTGCCAGCAGCTCCGGCGGGTCGGGAAACACCATATATTTT
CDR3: CASSSGGSGNTIYF

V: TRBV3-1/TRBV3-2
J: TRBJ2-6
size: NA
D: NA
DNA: TGTGCCAGCCCCCTAGACAGGGCCAACGTCCTGACTTTC
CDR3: CASPLDRANVLTF

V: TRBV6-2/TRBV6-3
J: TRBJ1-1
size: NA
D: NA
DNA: TGTGCCAGCAGTCCAATCGGCCAGGGTGGGGACACTGAAGCTTTCTTT
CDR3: CASSPIGQGGDTEAFF

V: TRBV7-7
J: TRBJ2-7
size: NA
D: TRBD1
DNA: TGTGCTAGCAGCATCGGACAGGGCGTCCCCTACGAGCAGTACTTC
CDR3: CASSIGQGVPYEQYF

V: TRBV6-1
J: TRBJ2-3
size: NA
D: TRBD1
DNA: TGTGCCAGCAGTGAAGCGGCCCCGAACAGGGGAACAGATACGCAGTATTTT
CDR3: CASSEAAPNRGTDTQYF

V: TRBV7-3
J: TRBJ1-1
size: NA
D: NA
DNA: TGTGCCAGCAGCTTAAGTGGCACTGAAGCTTTCTTT
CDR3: CASSLSGTEAFF

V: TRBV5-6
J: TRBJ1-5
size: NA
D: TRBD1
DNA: TGTGCCAGCAGCTACACCAGGGGGAAACAGCCCCAGCATTTT
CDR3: CASSYTRGKQPQHF

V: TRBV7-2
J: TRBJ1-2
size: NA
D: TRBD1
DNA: TGTGCCAGCAGTTTACTTCCGGTCGGGACAGGGGCTGGCTACACCTTC
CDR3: CASSLLPVGTGAGYTF

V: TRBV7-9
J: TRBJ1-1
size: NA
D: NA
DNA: TGTGCCAGCAGCTTAGACGGGCGGGCGAACACTGAAGCTTTCTTT
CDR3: CASSLDGRANTEAFF

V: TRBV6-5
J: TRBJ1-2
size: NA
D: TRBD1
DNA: TGTGCCAGCAGTTACTCGAAGGGGGCGGCCGTTGGCTACACCTTC
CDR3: CASSYSKGAAVGYTF

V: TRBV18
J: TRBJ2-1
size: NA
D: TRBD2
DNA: TGTGCCAGCTCACCTAGGACTAGCGGATACAATGAGCAGTTCTTC
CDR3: CASSPRTSGYNEQFF

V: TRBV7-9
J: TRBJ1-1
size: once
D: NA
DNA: TGTGCCAGCAGCTGGGGGTTGGTGAACACTGAAGCTTTCTTT
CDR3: CASSWGLVNTEAFF

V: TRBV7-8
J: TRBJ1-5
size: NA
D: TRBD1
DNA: TGTGCCAGCAGCCTGAGGACAGGGTCCAATCAGCCCCAGCATTTT
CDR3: CASSLRTGSNQPQHF

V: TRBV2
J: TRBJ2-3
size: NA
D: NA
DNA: TGTGCCAGCAGCGTGTACGGCACAGATACGCAGTATTTT
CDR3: CASSVYGTDTQYF

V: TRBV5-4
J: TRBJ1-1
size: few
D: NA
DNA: TGTGCCAGCAGCTTGGCCCGGGGACTTCTGCCAGGTGCTTTCTTT
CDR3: CASSLARGLLPGAFF

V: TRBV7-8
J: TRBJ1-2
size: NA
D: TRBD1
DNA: TGTGCCAGCAGCTTAAGGACAGGGCTGAACTATGGCTACACCTTC
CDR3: CASSLRTGLNYGYTF

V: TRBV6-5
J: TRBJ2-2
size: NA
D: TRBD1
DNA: TGTGCCAGCAGCCGCAGGGGGCGAGATACCGGGGAGCTGTTTTTT
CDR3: CASSRRGRDTGELFF

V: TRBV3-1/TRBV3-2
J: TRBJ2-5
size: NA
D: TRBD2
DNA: TGTGCCAGCAGCCAAGATTCCGGACTAGCCCCGGAGGAAACCCAGTACTTC
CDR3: CASSQDSGLAPEETQYF

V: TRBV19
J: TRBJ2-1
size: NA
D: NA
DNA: TGTGCCAGTAGTATAGCTAGGAGGGTGGGGAATGAGCAGTTCTTC
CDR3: CASSIARRVGNEQFF

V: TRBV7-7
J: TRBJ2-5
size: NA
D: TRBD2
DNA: TGTGCTAGCAGCGCCGGGGGGATCCAAGAGACCCAGTACTTC
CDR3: CASSAGGIQETQYF

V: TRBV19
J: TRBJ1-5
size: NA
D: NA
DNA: TGTGCCAGTGGAGGGCACTGGGAGCCCCAGCATTTT
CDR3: CASGGHWEPQHF

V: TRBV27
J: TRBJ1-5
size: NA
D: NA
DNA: TGTGCCAGCAGCGCCGTAGGGAGCAATCAGCCCCAGCATTTT
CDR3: CASSAVGSNQPQHF

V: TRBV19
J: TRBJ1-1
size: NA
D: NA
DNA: TGTGCCAGTAGTATAGGCACTATCGCGGAGGCTGAAGCTTTCTTT
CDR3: CASSIGTIAEAEAFF

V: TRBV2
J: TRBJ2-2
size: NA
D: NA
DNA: TGTGCCAGCAGTGAACAGGGTACCGGGGAGCTGTTTTTT
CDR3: CASSEQGTGELFF

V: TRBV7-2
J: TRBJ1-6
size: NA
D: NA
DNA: TGTGCCAGCAGCTTAGGGATATACTCCTATAATTCACCCCTCCACTTT
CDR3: CASSLGIYSYNSPLHF